This TCR beta chain came from a study of early T cells in non-severe SARS-CoV-2 infection. Study in general: Alpha and beta chains were unpaired, from unsorted whole-blood bulk RNA. Notes on the study in general: The VDJdb matching leaned toward anti-spike CD8 responses and overlooked private and CD4 specificities.

CDR1 is SGHKS, CDR2 YYEKEE, per germline (reference sequence). The CDR3 runs to 15 residues. V lost 7 bases to trimming and J lost 7 bases, with 23 bases between them. Remarks on this clonotype: Its cognate antigen is unknown.

Unique molecular identifiers tagged individual cDNA molecules. Using its own MiXCR run on the 5' RACE reads, TCRdb lists one record per CDR3 protein. The table has some 110,000 distinct CDR3 sequences, approximately 15% seen once. The chain has TRBV5-5 and TRBJ1-1; D perhaps matches TRBD1 (5 bases). This clonotype was sampled from an adult who was a healthcare worker with PCR-confirmed SARS-CoV-2 infection or an uninfected control (not recorded which). The sequenced material came from whole blood. CDR3 sequence: CASFKILTGTGEAFF. CDR3 coding DNA: TGTGCCAGCTTTAAAATATTAACCGGGACGGGTGAAGCTTTCTTT.